This TCR beta chain stems from a study of identical twins (dated by TCRdb to the mid-2010s). For context, the study as a whole: The study deep-sequenced TCR alpha and beta repertoires from monozygotic twins, unrelated adults of various ages and cord blood to test whether fetal clonotypes persist. Replicate twin experiments were performed at different times using different library preparation protocols to rule out contamination.

Every donor was a healthy Caucasian. The twin cohort comprised three pairs of female monozygotic twins, all aged about 18 to 29 years. Positive isolation kits from Invitrogen were used to isolate the CD4+ and CD8+ T cell populations. Worth noting for this clonotype: There is no known antigen for this receptor. No base quality values were provided; no much bigger clone lies one nucleotide off.

What the authors observed across the whole study: Compared with coincidental sharing between unrelated individuals, out-of-frame TCR alpha sequences shared between twins showed an excess of sequences with low generation probability. Out-of-frame TCR alpha sharing in monozygotic twins was systematically underestimated by recombination models, whereas sharing between unrelated individuals was in agreement with the recombination models. Zero-insertion analyses could be partly confounded by invariant T cells such as MAIT and iNKT, though diverse VJ usage argued against such confounding for most clonotypes. Abundant cord blood beta clonotypes carried fewer insertions; young adult naive repertoires showed a weaker similar trend, while memory repertoires showed none. The excess sharing between twins in beta out-of-frame sequences was weaker because fewer shared sequences reduced the signal-to-noise ratio. Because the same donors could not be followed over many years, the conclusions depended on cross-sectional statistical analysis.

The germline ends are 9 bases apart after V is trimmed by 6 bases and J by 1 base. CDR1 and CDR2 are drawn from the germline V gene (reference sequence): MNHEY, SMNVEV. The CDR3 numbers 13 residues from cysteine through phenylalanine. Only the CDR3 DNA is retained, 39 bases long and in frame from the first base. Receptor amplification or capture employed 5' RACE. Reads for this sample came from an Illumina HiSeq 2000. Template switching introduced a universal primer binding site; the final cDNA contained a unique molecular identifier, enabling accurate counting of TCR cDNA molecules. Specific primers in the conserved constant-segment region were used to synthesize first-strand cDNA for the TCR alpha and beta chains. To control for contamination, each cDNA library was double barcoded with a SMART-Mk sample barcode plus Illumina barcodes. TruSeq adapter sequences, together with Illumina sample barcodes, were added in two successive PCR steps. Sequencing of the TCR alpha and beta cDNA libraries was done on the Illumina HiSeq platform using custom primers. As for how the authors treated the data: MiGEC was used to process raw reads and extract unique molecular identifiers, and MiXCR was used to find CDR3 positions. For each individual, recombination models were inferred using an EM algorithm with the repgenHMM and IGoR tools. The tcR package in R was used for shared clonotype analysis, with sharing normalized by the product of cloneset sizes. Out-of-frame nonproductive sequences were analyzed to study raw recombination free of thymic and clonal selection effects. TCRdb passed the public sequencing reads through fastp at Q25 and MiXCR, retaining productive beta sequences. Rows are unified per CDR3 protein, each entry keeping the most common DNA and genes. TCRdb, rather than the study authors, made the V and J calls. The sample includes just over 500,000 distinct CDR3 sequences, with 22% observed a single time. The leading ten clones occupy about 0.91% of the sample.

The same sample was also used in a study of T cells expressing NK-cell markers. The second study reports: Fewer than ten donors provided sorted CD3+CD56+NKG2C+, CD3+CD56+NKG2C- and CD3+CD56-NKG2C+ T-cell subsets, whose TCR beta-chain repertoires were profiled. Seven of the eight sequenced donors were HCMV-seropositive and one was HCMV-seronegative. To restrict sorting to alphabetaTCR-expressing T cells, an anti-gammadeltaTCR antibody was added in several experiments. In over five donors, the dominant CD3+CD56+NKG2C+ clonotypes were found to rank among the top 10 CD8+ clonotypes and to make up 1.0-7.0% of CD8+ T cells. Those dominant clonotypes were again the most abundant among CD3+CD56-NKG2C+ cells in a few donors, at roughly 25-65%. Whether the expanded NKG2C-expressing T cell clones were specific for HCMV antigens was left unclear. Randomly selected healthy volunteers, three men and five women, were used as the eight sequenced donors. A commercial ELISA kit detecting HCMV-specific IgG in serum was used to determine HCMV serostatus. MIGEC was used to demultiplex reads and group reads by UMI, and MiTCR was used to assemble and quantify clonotypes. Only TCR cDNA sequences supported by at least two reads were kept to exclude erroneous sequences. The tcR package was used for downstream repertoire analysis, with clonotypes matched between fractions based on CDR3 nucleotide sequence plus V segment. VDJmatch was used to annotate antigen specificity against VDJdb, with one amino acid substitution allowed in CDR3.

This receptor was taken from a woman aged 18-29 years in good health. Sequenced: CD4+ T cells sorted from blood. The chain joins TRBV27 to TRBJ1-1, with the D segment identity uncertain. The DNA is as follows: TGTGCCAGCAGCCACCACAAGAACACTGAAGCTTTCTTT. It translates to CASSHHKNTEAFF.